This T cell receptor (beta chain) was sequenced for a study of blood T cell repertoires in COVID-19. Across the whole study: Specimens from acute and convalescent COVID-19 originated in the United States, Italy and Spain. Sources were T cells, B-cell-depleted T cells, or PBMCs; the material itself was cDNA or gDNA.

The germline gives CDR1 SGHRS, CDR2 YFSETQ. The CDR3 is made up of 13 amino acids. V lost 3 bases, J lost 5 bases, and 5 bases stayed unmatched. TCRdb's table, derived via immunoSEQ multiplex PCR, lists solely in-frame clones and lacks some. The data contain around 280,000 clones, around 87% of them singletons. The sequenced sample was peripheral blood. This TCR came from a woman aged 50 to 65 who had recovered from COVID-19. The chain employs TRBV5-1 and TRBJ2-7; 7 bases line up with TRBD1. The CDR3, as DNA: TGCGCCAGCAGCTCCCTGACAGGGAACGAGCAGTACTTC. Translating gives CASSSLTGNEQYF.